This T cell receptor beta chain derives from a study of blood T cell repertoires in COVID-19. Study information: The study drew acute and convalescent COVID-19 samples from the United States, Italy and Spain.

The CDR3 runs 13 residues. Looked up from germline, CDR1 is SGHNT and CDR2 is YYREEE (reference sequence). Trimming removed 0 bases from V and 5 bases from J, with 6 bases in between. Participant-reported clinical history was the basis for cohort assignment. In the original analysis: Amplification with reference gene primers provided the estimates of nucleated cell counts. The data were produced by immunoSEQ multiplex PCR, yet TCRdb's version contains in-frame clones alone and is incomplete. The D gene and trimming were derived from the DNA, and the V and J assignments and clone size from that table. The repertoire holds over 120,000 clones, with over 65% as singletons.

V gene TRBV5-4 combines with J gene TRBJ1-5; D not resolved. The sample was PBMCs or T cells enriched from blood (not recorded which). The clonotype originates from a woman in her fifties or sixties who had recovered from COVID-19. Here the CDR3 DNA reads TGTGCCAGCAGCTTGGACGGAGATCAGCCCCAGCATTTT. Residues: CASSLDGDQPQHF. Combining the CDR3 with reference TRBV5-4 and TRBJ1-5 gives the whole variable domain ETGVTQSPTHLIKTRGQQVTLRCSSQSGHNTVSWYQQALGQGPQFIFQYYREEENGRGNFPPRFSGLQFPNYSSELNVNALELDDSALYLCASSLDGDQPQHFGDGTRLSIL.